The next 9 T cell receptor beta chains were all read from a single sample in a study of T cell changes during pregnancy in multiple sclerosis. Clones were read by immunoSEQ multiplex PCR, and TCRdb kept only the in-frame ones, dropping some. The data show around 99,000 clones, 85% to 95% seen once. The specimen was peripheral blood, collected in the third trimester of pregnancy. These receptors were collected from a female donor in good health, enrolled as a control in a pregnancy study.

Only one count was recorded for this clone. The chain joins TRBV6-6 to TRBJ2-1; tentatively, D is TRBD1 (6 bases). Per the germline V gene, CDR1 is MNHNY and CDR2 is SVGAGI (reference sequence). The V and J ends lost 2 bases and 4 bases respectively, with 12 bases between them. This CDR3 has 15 residues. The CDR3 is CASSYGEDRYNEQFF. DNA for the CDR3: TGTGCCAGCAGTTACGGTGAGGACAGATACAATGAGCAGTTCTTC.

V is TRBV15 and J is TRBJ2-1; D is possibly TRBD1 (5 bases). V was pared by 4 bases and J by 3 bases, with 10 bases between. Germline-derived CDR1 and CDR2 are LNHNV and YYDKDF (reference sequence). The length of the CDR3 is 14 residues. The CDR3 here is CATSKGANYNEQFF. The CDR3 nucleotides are TGTGCCACCAGCAAAGGGGCGAACTACAATGAGCAGTTCTTC.

This clone was seen only a few times. This sequence joins TRBV6-6 and TRBJ1-1, with TRBD1 as a possible D gene (5 bases). V lost 5 bases and J 0 bases, leaving 7 bases between the germline ends. CDR1 is MNHNY and CDR2 is SVGAGI in the germline V gene (reference sequence). This CDR3 is 13 amino acids long. The CDR3: CASSQGLNTEAFF. CDR3 nucleotide sequence: TGTGCCAGCAGTCAGGGATTGAACACTGAAGCTTTCTTT.

J is TRBJ2-7 and V is TRBV5-4, with D possibly being TRBD2 (6 bases). Trimming stripped 1 base from V and 5 bases from J, with 13 bases between. CDR1 is SGHNT and CDR2 is YYREEE in the germline V gene (reference sequence). The CDR3 has 14 amino acids. The CDR3 nucleotides are TGTGCCAGCAGCTTGCAGGCAGGGACTCACGAGCAGTACTTC. It codes for CASSLQAGTHEQYF. Looking up the rest from reference TRBV5-4 and TRBJ2-7 gives the full variable domain: ETGVTQSPTHLIKTRGQQVTLRCSSQSGHNTVSWYQQALGQGPQFIFQYYREEENGRGNFPPRFSGLQFPNYSSELNVNALELDDSALYLCASSLQAGTHEQYFGPGTRLTVT.

The chain carries TRBV9 and TRBJ2-5, with D unclear. The CDR3 is 15 amino acids. Germline CDR1 and CDR2: SGDLS and YYNGEE. V lost 8 bases and J 0 bases, leaving 17 bases between the germline ends. CDR3 sequence: CARRRKERNQETQYF. As DNA, the CDR3 is TGTGCCAGAAGACGGAAGGAGAGAAACCAAGAGACCCAGTACTTC.

The chain employs TRBV13 and TRBJ2-3, with 11 bases identical to TRBD1. The CDR3 runs to 16 residues. Trimming cost V 3 bases and J 2 bases; bases outside gene matches: 4. Germline CDR1 and CDR2: PRHDT and FYEKMQ (reference sequence). CDR3 protein: CASSLGDRGDTDTQYF. The CDR3 DNA sequence: TGTGCCAGCAGCTTGGGGGACAGGGGGGACACAGATACGCAGTATTTT.

The chain carries TRBV27 and TRBJ2-2; perhaps TRBD1 as D (6 bases). The CDR3 runs to 15 residues. Germline lookup yields CDR1 MNHEY and CDR2 SMNVEV (reference sequence). Trimming stripped 3 bases from V and 2 bases from J, with 10 bases between. CDR3 amino acids: CASSLGAQNTGELFF. CDR3 nucleotide sequence: TGTGCCAGCAGTTTGGGGGCGCAAAACACCGGGGAGCTGTTTTTT.

The V gene is TRBV18, the J gene TRBJ1-2; 10 bases are a match to TRBD1. Germline V gives CDR1 KGHSH, CDR2 LQKENI. The CDR3 extends over 16 amino acids. V trimming: 4 bases; J trimming: 6 bases; junction bases outside the gene matches: 11. CDR3 in amino acids: CASSQRQGAQVNGYTF. DNA of the CDR3: TGTGCCAGCTCACAGAGACAGGGGGCGCAGGTTAATGGCTACACCTTC.

This sequence joins TRBV11-1 and TRBJ2-1; TRBD1 matches 9 bases. This CDR3 is 16 amino acids long. Looked up from germline, CDR1 is SGHAT and CDR2 is FQDESV (reference sequence). V gave up 2 bases and J gave up 7 bases; unmatched junction bases: 9. In DNA, the CDR3 is TGTGCCAGCAGCTTAAACCTAGGGACAGGGTTAAATGAGCAGTTCTTC. Translated: CASSLNLGTGLNEQFF.